This T cell receptor beta chain derives from a study of blood T cell repertoires in COVID-19. Overall study context: Samples taken during acute and convalescent COVID-19 were collected in the United States, Italy and Spain. PBMCs, B-cell-depleted T cells, or T cells provided the cDNA or gDNA that made up the material.

In the authors' workflow: Researchers report that nucleated cell counts were estimated from reference gene primer amplification. Libraries were prepared by immunoSEQ multiplex PCR; TCRdb keeps only in-frame clonotypes and omits some of them. Clone size and the V and J calls come from that table; the DNA yielded D and trimming. The table lists 130,000 to 150,000 clones, 84% of them singletons. This CDR3 region has 13 residues. CDR1 is MNHNS and CDR2 is SASEGT in the germline V gene. Trimming shortened V by 1 base and J by 7 bases, and 5 bases separated the two germline ends. This clone was observed a few times.

The chain combines TRBV6-1 with TRBJ1-6; no firm D call. The sequenced material came from peripheral blood. This sequence originates from a woman aged 80 or over in a cohort sampled during active or convalescent COVID-19. CDR3 DNA sequence: TGTGCCAGCAGTGAAGTTAGAAATTCACCCCTCCACTTT. This gives the protein CASSEVRNSPLHF.